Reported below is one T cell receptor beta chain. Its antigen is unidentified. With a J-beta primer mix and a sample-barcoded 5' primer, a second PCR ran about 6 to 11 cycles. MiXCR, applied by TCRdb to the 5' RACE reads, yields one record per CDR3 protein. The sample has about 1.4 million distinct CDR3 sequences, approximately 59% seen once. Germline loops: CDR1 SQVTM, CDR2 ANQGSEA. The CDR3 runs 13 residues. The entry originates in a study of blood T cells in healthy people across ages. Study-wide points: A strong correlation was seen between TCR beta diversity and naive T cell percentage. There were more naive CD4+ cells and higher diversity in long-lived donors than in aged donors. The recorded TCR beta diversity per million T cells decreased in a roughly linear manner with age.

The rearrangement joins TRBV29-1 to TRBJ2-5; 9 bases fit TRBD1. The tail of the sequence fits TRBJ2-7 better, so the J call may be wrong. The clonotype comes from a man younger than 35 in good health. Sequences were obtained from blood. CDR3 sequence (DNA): TGCAGCGTCTCCGGGACAGGGTGGAACGAGCAGTACTTC. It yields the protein CSVSGTGWNEQYF.